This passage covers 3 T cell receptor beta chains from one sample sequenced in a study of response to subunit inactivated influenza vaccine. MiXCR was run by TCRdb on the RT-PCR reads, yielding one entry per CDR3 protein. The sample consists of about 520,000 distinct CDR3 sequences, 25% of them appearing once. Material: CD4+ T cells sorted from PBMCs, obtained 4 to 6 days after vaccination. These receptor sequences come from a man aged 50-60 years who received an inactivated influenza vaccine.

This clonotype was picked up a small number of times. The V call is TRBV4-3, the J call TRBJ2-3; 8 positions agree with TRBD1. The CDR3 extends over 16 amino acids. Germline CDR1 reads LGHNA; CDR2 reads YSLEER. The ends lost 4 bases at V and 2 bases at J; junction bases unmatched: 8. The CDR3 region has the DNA TGCGCCAGCAGCCGTGGGGGACAGGCGGTCACAGATACGCAGTATTTT. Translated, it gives CASSRGGQAVTDTQYF.

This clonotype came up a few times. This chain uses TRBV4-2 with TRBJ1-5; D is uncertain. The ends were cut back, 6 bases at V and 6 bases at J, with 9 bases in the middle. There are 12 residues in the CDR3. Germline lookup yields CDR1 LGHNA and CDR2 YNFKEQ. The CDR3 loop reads CASSMGSQPQHF. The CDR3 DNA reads TGTGCCAGCAGTATGGGGAGTCAGCCCCAGCATTTT.

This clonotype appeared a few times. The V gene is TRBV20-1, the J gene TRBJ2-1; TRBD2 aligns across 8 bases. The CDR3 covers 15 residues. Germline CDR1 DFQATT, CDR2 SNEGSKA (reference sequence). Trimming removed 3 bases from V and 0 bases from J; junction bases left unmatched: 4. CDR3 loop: CSASGGGSSYNEQFF. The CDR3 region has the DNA TGCAGTGCTAGCGGCGGGGGGAGCTCCTACAATGAGCAGTTCTTC.